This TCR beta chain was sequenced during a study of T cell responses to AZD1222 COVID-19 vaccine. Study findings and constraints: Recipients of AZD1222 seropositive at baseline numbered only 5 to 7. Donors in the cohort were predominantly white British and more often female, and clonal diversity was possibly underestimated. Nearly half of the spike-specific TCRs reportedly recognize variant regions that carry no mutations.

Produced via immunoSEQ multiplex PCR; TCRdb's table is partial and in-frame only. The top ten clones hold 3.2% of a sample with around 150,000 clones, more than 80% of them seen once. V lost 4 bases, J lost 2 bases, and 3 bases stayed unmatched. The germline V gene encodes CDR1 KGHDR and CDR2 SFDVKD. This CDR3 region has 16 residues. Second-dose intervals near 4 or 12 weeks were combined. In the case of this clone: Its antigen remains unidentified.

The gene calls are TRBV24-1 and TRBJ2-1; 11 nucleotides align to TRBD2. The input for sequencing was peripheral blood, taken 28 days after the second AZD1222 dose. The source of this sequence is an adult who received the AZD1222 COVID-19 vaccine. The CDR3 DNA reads TGTGCCACCAGTGACCGTAGCGGGAGGGCCTACAATGAGCAGTTCTTC. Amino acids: CATSDRSGRAYNEQFF.